This TCR beta chain was sequenced for a study of identical twins. TCRdb re-derived calls from the 5' RACE reads in MiXCR, one entry per CDR3 protein. Among 690,000 or so distinct CDR3 sequences, 6% to 6.5% were seen once, and the ten largest hold approximately 2%. All of the donors were Caucasians in good health. Study-wide points: Conclusions came from cross-sectional statistical analysis, not from following the same donors. Invariant MAIT and iNKT cells could partly confound zero-insertion analyses. Sharing of beta out-of-frame sequences by twins showed a weaker excess.

Germline V CDR1 and CDR2: DFQATT, SNEGSKA (reference sequence). Trimming took 6 bases from V and 4 from J, leaving 7 bases between them. CDR3 length: 10 residues. In this sample, this clonotype turned up many times. Its antigen is undetermined. Source material: naive T cells sorted from blood. This receptor was taken from a man between 18 and 35 years old in good health. The chain recombines TRBV20-1 with TRBJ2-7, with TRBD2 as a possible D gene (6 bases). CDR3 residues: CSAGGYEQYF. The CDR3 region has the DNA TGCAGTGCCGGGGGTTACGAGCAGTACTTC.